This is a list of T cell receptor beta chains from one sample in a study of T cell responses to AZD1222 COVID-19 vaccine. The repertoire was sequenced with immunoSEQ multiplex PCR; TCRdb's copy has only in-frame clones and lacks some. The data hold approximately 100,000 clones, with roughly 84% observed a single time. The specimen comprised peripheral blood, sampled on day 0 of AZD1222 vaccination. The receptors were gathered from an adult in good health. Each CDR3 is given with its conserved first and last residue. A D gene is named only where the DNA matches it firmly. A clone size is listed for some rows: how often the clone was seen (once, few, many), or a class if it is expanded.

V	D	J	size	DNA	CDR3
TRBV5-1	.	TRBJ1-5	few	TGCGCCAGCAGCCCAACAGGGTTGGATCAGCCCCAGCATTTT	CASSPTGLDQPQHF
TRBV18	.	TRBJ2-3	.	TGTGCCAGCTCACGTTCGACAGAAACTAGCACAGATACGCAGTATTTT	CASSRSTETSTDTQYF
TRBV19	.	TRBJ2-7	.	TGTGCCAGTAGTATTTTTCCAGGGAGAGAGCAGTACTTC	CASSIFPGREQYF
TRBV28	.	TRBJ1-6	.	TGTGCCAGCAGTTCTCCGGGTTTCCAAAATTCACCCCTCCACTTT	CASSSPGFQNSPLHF
TRBV6-1	.	TRBJ2-7	.	TGTGCCAGCAGTGAAGTGGGCCCTGAGAGCTTC	CASSEVGPESF
TRBV7-2	TRBD1	TRBJ1-2	.	TGTGCCAGCAGCTTGGGGTTCTCAGGGGGCTTTGGCTACACCTTC	CASSLGFSGGFGYTF
TRBV24-1	.	TRBJ2-1	.	TGTGCCACCAGTGACCCCCCCTACAATGAGCAGTTCTTC	CATSDPPYNEQFF
TRBV11-1	.	TRBJ2-7	few	TGTGCCAGCAGCTTAGCACGTTCGGGCGAGCAGTACTTC	CASSLARSGEQYF
TRBV6-5	TRBD1	TRBJ2-7	.	TGTGCCAGCAGTCGACAGGGAACACAGTACTTC	CASSRQGTQYF
TRBV7-2	.	TRBJ2-5	.	TGTGCCAGCAGCTTGGGGACTGTTCGGGAGACCCAGTACTTC	CASSLGTVRETQYF
TRBV6-1	.	TRBJ2-1	.	TGTGCCAGCAGTGAAGTGGACTACCCCCCCTACAATGAGCAGTTCTTC	CASSEVDYPPYNEQFF
TRBV3-1/TRBV3-2	.	TRBJ2-1	.	TGTGCCAGCAGCCAAGACGTGAAACCCTCTTCGGATGAGCAGTTCTTC	CASSQDVKPSSDEQFF
TRBV7-3	.	TRBJ2-2	.	TGTGCCAGCAGCTTATTTGTGGGGGATGAGACCGGGGAGCTGTTTTTT	CASSLFVGDETGELFF
TRBV7-7	TRBD2	TRBJ2-2	.	TGTGCCAGCAGCTTAGGAACTAGCGGGAGAACCCAGGAGCTGTTTTTT	CASSLGTSGRTQELFF
TRBV5-1	TRBD1	TRBJ1-5	.	TGCGCCAGCAGCTTATCCGGGACAGACTATCAGCCCCAGCATTTT	CASSLSGTDYQPQHF
TRBV30	.	TRBJ2-3	.	TGTGCCTGGAGGGTAGCGAGGACAGATACGCAGTATTTT	CAWRVARTDTQYF
TRBV28	.	TRBJ2-6	few	TGTGCCAGCAGTTTCACAGGGAGTTCGGGGGCCAACGTCCTGACTTTC	CASSFTGSSGANVLTF
TRBV7-9	.	TRBJ1-5	.	TGTGCCAGCAGCTTTAATGAGGGAACGTATCAGCCCCAGCATTTT	CASSFNEGTYQPQHF
TRBV11-1	.	TRBJ2-7	.	TGTGCCAGCAGCGGGACGGTGTCCTACGAGCAGTACTTC	CASSGTVSYEQYF
TRBV30	.	TRBJ1-3	.	TGTGCCTGGAATCGGGGGCCAAGTGGAAACACCATATATTTT	CAWNRGPSGNTIYF
TRBV28	TRBD1	TRBJ2-7	.	TGTGCCAGCACCCAGCCGGGGACAGGGGAGGAATACGAGCAGTACTTC	CASTQPGTGEEYEQYF
TRBV7-2	.	TRBJ2-7	.	TGTGCCAGCAACCTGAATGTTCACGGGGAGCAGTACTTC	CASNLNVHGEQYF
TRBV27	TRBD1	TRBJ2-7	.	TGTGCCAGCAGTTTAGGACAGGACTCCTACGAGCAGTACTTC	CASSLGQDSYEQYF
TRBV9	TRBD1	TRBJ2-2	.	TGTGCCAGCACCCGGACAGGGCCCGGGGAGCTGTTTTTT	CASTRTGPGELFF
TRBV29-1	TRBD2	TRBJ2-5	.	TGCAGCGCCATAGGGACTAGCGCGGAGACCCAGTACTTC	CSAIGTSAETQYF
TRBV28	.	TRBJ1-2	.	TGTGCCAGCAGTGAGCAAGGACAGCTGTCCGGCTACACCTTC	CASSEQGQLSGYTF
TRBV2	TRBD1	TRBJ1-4	.	TGTGCCAGCGTTCGGGACAGGGGGAATGAAAAACTGTTTTTT	CASVRDRGNEKLFF
TRBV2	.	TRBJ1-3	.	TGTGCCAGCAAGCAGTCTGCTGGAAACACCATATATTTT	CASKQSAGNTIYF
TRBV27	.	TRBJ2-5	.	TGTGCCAGCAGTTTATCTTACGGGGGGCGGACTGGAGAGACCCAGTACTTC	CASSLSYGGRTGETQYF
TRBV5-6	.	TRBJ1-2	.	TGTGCCAGCAGCTTGGTCAGGGGAGATGGCTACACCTTC	CASSLVRGDGYTF
TRBV2	TRBD1	TRBJ1-2	.	TGTGCCAGCAGCCTAGGGACAGGGGCGAACTATGGCTACACCTTC	CASSLGTGANYGYTF
TRBV19	.	TRBJ1-2	.	TGTGCCAGTCGGCGGGTACTCCTGGGGGGCTACACCTTC	CASRRVLLGGYTF